This paragraph covers one T cell receptor beta chain sequence. Its specificity is not known. Sequencing used immunoSEQ multiplex PCR; TCRdb keeps in-frame clones, though not all of them. Of around 77,000 clones in the sample, more than 80% were seen once. Germline V gives CDR1 MGHDK, CDR2 SYGVNS. The CDR3 is made up of 16 amino acids. The ends were cut back, 1 base at V and 2 bases at J, with 14 bases in the middle. This sample was included in a study of T cell responses to AZD1222 COVID-19 vaccine. Study-wide context: The study pooled second doses at about 4 or about 12 weeks.

Study-level results: Regions 160-218 and 743-854 dominated among vaccine-associated CD4 TCRs spanning spike. Only after the peak T cell response were repertoires sampled.

This sequence was found in an adult in good health. The material sequenced was peripheral blood, taken on day 0 of AZD1222 vaccination. The gene calls are TRBV25-1 and TRBJ2-5; TRBD2 is a possible D gene (6 bases). Here the CDR3 DNA reads TGTGCCAGCAGTGAATTTGGGGGGTTCGCGCAAGAGACCCAGTACTTC. Translation: CASSEFGGFAQETQYF.